This T cell receptor (beta chain) was sequenced for a study of cytomegalovirus exposure and HLA in healthy donors. Broader study findings: A list of 150 to 200 TCR beta chains associated with cytomegalovirus was given.

About this clone itself: Antigen unknown.

Profiled with immunoSEQ multiplex PCR; TCRdb holds only in-frame clones, not every one. The repertoire consists of some 240,000 clones, with approximately 83% occurring once and the leading ten covering around 1.2%. Material: PBMCs. This clonotype originated in a woman in her twenties or thirties in good health and CMV-seropositive.

CDR3 DNA sequence: TGTGCCAGCAAGGCAGGGGTCCCCACCGGGGAGCTGTTTTTT. Residues: CASKAGVPTGELFF. The chain combines TRBV9 with TRBJ2-2; D might be TRBD1 (6 bases). Germline V lookup: CDR1 SGDLS, CDR2 YYNGEE. Trimming pared 6 bases from V and 4 bases from J, leaving 13 bases between. CDR3 size: 14 residues.